The clone carrying this TCR beta chain was picked up one time. Vbeta (60) and Jbeta (13) primers were used in the PCR. Sequenced by immunoSEQ multiplex PCR; TCRdb stores in-frame clones only, minus some. The sample holds 150,000 to 160,000 clones, approximately 74% seen once. This entry is derived from a study of cytomegalovirus exposure and HLA in healthy donors. Trimming took off 0 bases at V and 0 bases at J, with 18 bases between the two ends. CDR1 is MNHEY and CDR2 is SMNVEV in the germline V gene (reference sequence). The CDR3 sequence is 20 residues long. This clonotype was obtained from a young man in good health and CMV-seronegative. The gene calls are TRBV27 and TRBJ1-6; D is unresolved. The sequenced sample consisted of PBMCs. DNA of the CDR3: TGTGCCAGCAGTTTATCACCCCCAGGTTTATCGCGCTCCTATAATTCACCCCTCCACTTT. Its translation is CASSLSPPGLSRSYNSPLHF.